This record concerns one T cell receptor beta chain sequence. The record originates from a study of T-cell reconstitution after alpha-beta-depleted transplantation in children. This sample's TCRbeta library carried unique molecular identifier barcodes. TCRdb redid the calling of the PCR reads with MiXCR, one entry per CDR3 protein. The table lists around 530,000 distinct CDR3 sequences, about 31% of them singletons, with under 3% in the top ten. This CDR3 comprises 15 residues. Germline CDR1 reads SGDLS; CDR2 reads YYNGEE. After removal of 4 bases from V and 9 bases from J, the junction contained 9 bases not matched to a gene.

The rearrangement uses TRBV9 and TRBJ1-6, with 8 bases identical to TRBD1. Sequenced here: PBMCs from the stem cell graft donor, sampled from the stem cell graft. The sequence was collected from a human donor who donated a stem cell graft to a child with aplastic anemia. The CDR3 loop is CASSSPDRGGSPLHF. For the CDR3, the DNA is TGTGCCAGCAGCTCTCCAGACAGGGGCGGTTCACCCCTCCACTTT.